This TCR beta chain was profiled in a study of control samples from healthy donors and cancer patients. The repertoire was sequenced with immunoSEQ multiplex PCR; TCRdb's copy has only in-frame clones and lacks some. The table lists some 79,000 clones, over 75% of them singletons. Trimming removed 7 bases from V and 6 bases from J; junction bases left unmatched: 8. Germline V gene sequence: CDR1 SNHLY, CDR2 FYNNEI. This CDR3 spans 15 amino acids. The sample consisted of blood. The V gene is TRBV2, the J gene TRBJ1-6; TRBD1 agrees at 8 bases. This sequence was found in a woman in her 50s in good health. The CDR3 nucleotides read TGTGCCAGCAACACCGGGACAGGCCTTAATTCACCCCTCCACTTT. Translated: CASNTGTGLNSPLHF.